Below are 2 T cell receptor beta chains sequenced from a single sample in a study of T cell responses to AZD1222 COVID-19 vaccine. The table came from immunoSEQ multiplex PCR; TCRdb's copy has only in-frame clones and leaves some out. The sample includes under 150,000 clones, about 90% seen only once; the top ten take 5.2%. Sequencing used peripheral blood, obtained on day 0 of AZD1222 vaccination. These receptors were taken from an adult in good health.

The V gene is TRBV6-1, the J gene TRBJ1-2; D is possibly TRBD1 (5 bases). This CDR3 spans 13 amino acids. Deletions cut 3 bases from V and 2 bases from J, with 7 bases between. The germline V gene encodes CDR1 MNHNS and CDR2 SASEGT. CDR3 bases: TGTGCCAGCAGTGAGCAGGGCAACTATGGCTACACCTTC. Translated, it gives CASSEQGNYGYTF.

The chain has TRBV12-3 or TRBV12-4 and TRBJ1-1; D call uncertain. The V and J ends lost 5 bases and 1 base respectively, with 8 bases between them. This CDR3 region has 13 residues. CDR3: CASSARRNTEAFF. For the CDR3, the DNA is TGTGCCAGCAGTGCCCGAAGGAACACTGAAGCTTTCTTT.